A single sample is the source of the 7 T cell receptor beta chains below, sequenced in a study of Ad26.COV2.S vaccination and SARS-CoV-2 variants. TCRdb keeps only in-frame clones here, not all; method: immunoSEQ multiplex PCR. There are more than 300,000 clones in the sample; less than 90% occur only once, and roughly 10% lies in the top ten. Treatment reported: approximately 18 received Ad26.COV2.S at low or high dose, single or two shots; a few received placebo; per-sample allocation not given. Sampling took place 63 days after the first vaccine or placebo injection. The specimen comprised peripheral blood, sampled in a trial of Ad26.COV2.S vaccine versus placebo. Every receptor here comes from a person between 18 and 65 years old who received the Ad26.COV2.S COVID-19 vaccine or a placebo.

The chain recombines TRBV7-2 with TRBJ2-7; D is unclear. Trimming shortened V by 2 bases and J by 1 base, and 18 bases separated the two germline ends. The length of the CDR3 is 17 residues. Per the germline V gene, CDR1 is SGHTA and CDR2 is FQGNSA. DNA for the CDR3: TGTGCCAGCAGCTTACTCGTCGGGCTTAAAGGGTCCTACGAGCAGTACTTC. Its protein is CASSLLVGLKGSYEQYF.

V usage is TRBV19 and J usage is TRBJ2-4; 9 bases are a match to TRBD1. Trimming cost V 5 bases and J 6 bases; bases outside gene matches: 2. The CDR3 has 13 amino acids. Germline CDR1 LNHDA, CDR2 SQIVND (reference sequence). Written as DNA, the CDR3 is TGTGCCAGTAGTTTACAGGGGGCAAACATTCAGTACTTC. It codes for CASSLQGANIQYF.

The V call is TRBV7-9, the J call TRBJ2-1, with D hard to call. This CDR3 is 15 amino acids long. The germline V gene encodes CDR1 SEHNR and CDR2 FQNEAQ (reference sequence). Trimming took off 0 bases at V and 6 bases at J, with 12 bases between the two ends. This CDR3 reads CASSLAIGQANEQFF. For the CDR3, the DNA is TGTGCCAGCAGCTTAGCGATTGGGCAGGCCAATGAGCAGTTCTTC.

The chain joins TRBV11-3 to TRBJ2-1; weak D call: TRBD1 (6 bases). The germline CDR1 and CDR2 sequences are SGHNT and YENEEA. Trimming shortened V by 5 bases and J by 4 bases, and 18 bases separated the two germline ends. This CDR3 spans 16 amino acids. CDR3 sequence (DNA): TGTGCCAGCAGCCAGGGGCTTCATAACTCTTACAATGAGCAGTTCTTC. This gives the protein CASSQGLHNSYNEQFF.

V usage is TRBV6-5 and J usage is TRBJ2-5; D gene unclear. In germline, CDR1 is MNHEY, CDR2 SVGAGI. V lost 6 bases and J 5 bases, leaving 16 bases between the germline ends. The CDR3 extends over 14 amino acids. CDR3 amino acids: CASSPFKSKETQYF. DNA of the CDR3: TGTGCCAGCAGCCCGTTTAAGTCCAAGGAGACCCAGTACTTC.

Notes on this clone: The same CDR3 arises from other DNA sequences in this sample as well. This chain uses TRBV5-1 with TRBJ2-1; 7 nucleotides agree with TRBD2. With V trimmed by 0 bases and J by 4 bases, 4 bases remained unmatched. The CDR3 contains 15 residues. Germline assignment: CDR1 SGHRS and CDR2 YFSETQ. The CDR3 sequence is CASSLGGGPYNEQFF. The CDR3, as DNA: TGCGCCAGCAGCTTGGGCGGGGGACCTTACAATGAGCAGTTCTTC. Looking up the rest from reference TRBV5-1 and TRBJ2-1 gives the full variable domain: KAGVTQTPRYLIKTRGQQVTLSCSPISGHRSVSWYQQTPGQGLQFLFEYFSETQRNKGNFPGRFSGRQFSNSRSEMNVSTLELGDSALYLCASSLGGGPYNEQFFGPGTRLTVL.

V gene TRBV19 combines with J gene TRBJ2-7; TRBD1 is a possible D gene (6 bases). Trimming took 6 bases from V and 2 from J, leaving 17 bases between them. Germline assignment: CDR1 LNHDA and CDR2 SQIVND (reference sequence). The CDR3 is made up of 15 amino acids. The CDR3 bases are TGTGCCAGTAGGCGATCCGGGACACCGACCTACGAGCAGTACTTC. Its protein is CASRRSGTPTYEQYF.